Listed here is a single T cell receptor beta chain. Its antigen is as yet unknown. This record belongs to a study of T cells after posttransplantation cyclophosphamide. The germline CDR1 and CDR2 sequences are SGHAT and FQNNGV. CDR3 length: 14 residues. Trimming stripped 5 bases from V and 7 bases from J, with 15 bases between. The naive gate required viable CD3+CD4+ or CD3+CD8+ cells with CCR7+CD45RA+CD45RO-CD95-CD27+CD28+ phenotype. The data were produced by immunoSEQ multiplex PCR, yet TCRdb's version contains in-frame clones alone and is incomplete. The repertoire includes approximately 3,500 clones, less than 97% of them detected once, and more than 0.9% sits in the top ten. Findings of the study overall: Donor CD8+ memory clones often dominated recipient blood repertoires at later times. After PTCy, TRB diversity resembled that of CNI/methotrexate controls. TRB overlap between skin or GI tissue T cells and blood was limited.

What was sequenced was naive CD8+ T cells sorted from PBMCs. The clonotype originates from a woman aged 45-59 years in good health and a related stem cell transplant donor. V and J are TRBV11-2 and TRBJ1-3; D is uncertain. The CDR3, as DNA: TGTGCCAGCAGCCTCAACTTCGGGGTCAACACCATATATTTT. It specifies CASSLNFGVNTIYF.